This TCR beta chain was recorded in a study of blood T cell repertoires in COVID-19. Overall study: In each case, the material was cDNA or gDNA derived from T cells, B-cell-depleted T cells, or PBMCs.

Germline trimming cut 4 bases from V and 6 bases from J; bases unmatched to any gene: 7. CDR1 and CDR2 from the germline V gene are LNHDA and SQIVND (reference sequence). The CDR3 is 15 amino acids. This table comes from immunoSEQ multiplex PCR, and its TCRdb copy is limited to in-frame clones, with some not included. The repertoire consists of tens of thousands of clones, with roughly 90% occurring once and the leading ten covering roughly 1.2%. The clonotype was recovered from a woman in her sixties or seventies with acute or convalescent COVID-19. Sequenced input: peripheral blood. The chain is built from TRBV19 and TRBJ2-2, with 8 positions matching TRBD1. CDR3 residues: CASSSPGQVAGELFF. The CDR3 nucleotides read TGTGCCAGTAGTAGCCCGGGACAGGTGGCCGGGGAGCTGTTTTTT.